Listed below are T cell receptor beta chains from one sample, sequenced in a study of T cells in Graves' hyperthyroidism and ophthalmopathy. TCRdb reprocessed the multiplex PCR reads with MiXCR, giving one entry per CDR3 protein. The data contain around 690,000 distinct CDR3 sequences, less than 25% of them singletons. The sample consisted of blood. These receptor sequences come from a man aged 30 to 45 with Graves' ophthalmopathy. CDR3s include the opening cysteine and the closing phenylalanine or tryptophan. A D gene is named only where the DNA matches it firmly. A clone size is listed for some rows: how often the clone was seen (once, few, many), or a class if it is expanded.

d_call	j_call	clone_size	v_call	cdr3_nt	cdr3_aa
TRBD1	TRBJ1-1	few	TRBV5-7	TGTGCCAGCAGGCTCTGGGGGACAGGGTGCACTGAAGCTTTCTTT	CASRLWGTGCTEAFF
.	TRBJ1-5	many	TRBV2	TGTGCCAGCAGTGAAGCGCTCGGTCAGCCCCAGCATTTT	CASSEALGQPQHF
TRBD2	TRBJ2-1	many	TRBV28	TGTGCCAGCTACCCCCGTGGGAGCGGGAGTGTGAATGAGCAGTTCTTC	CASYPRGSGSVNEQFF
TRBD1	TRBJ2-7	few	TRBV7-3	TGTGCCAGCAGCCGGACAGGGGGCTTCGAGCAGTACTTC	CASSRTGGFEQYF
TRBD1	TRBJ1-4	many	TRBV12-3/TRBV12-4	TGTGCCAGCGGACCGACAGGGGGCTCTGAAAAACTGTTTTTT	CASGPTGGSEKLFF
.	TRBJ2-7	many	TRBV28	TGTGCCAGCAGTTCCTCTGGGACGGACTCCTACGAGCAGTACTTC	CASSSSGTDSYEQYF
TRBD1	TRBJ2-1	few	TRBV14	TGTGCCAGCAGCCAGGGACAGGGGAATGAGCAGTTCTTC	CASSQGQGNEQFF
TRBD1	TRBJ2-5	.	TRBV14	TGTGCCAGCAGCGGACAGGGGTGGGAGACCCAGTACTTC	CASSGQGWETQYF
TRBD1	TRBJ1-1	few	TRBV19	TGTGCCAGTAGTAGGCGACAGGGGAAATTTTCGGACACTGAAGCTTTCTTT	CASSRRQGKFSDTEAFF
TRBD2	TRBJ2-7	.	TRBV6-1	TGTGCCAGCGCTCCGGGACTAGTCCACGAGCAGTACTTC	CASAPGLVHEQYF
TRBD2	TRBJ2-1	many	TRBV7-2	TGTGCCAGCAGCCATCCGGGACTAGCGGGATCGAACAATGAGCAGTTCTTC	CASSHPGLAGSNNEQFF
TRBD1	TRBJ1-5	few	TRBV6-5	TGTGCCAGCAGTTACTCAAGTCGGGACAGGTTCGGGCAGCCCCAGCATTTT	CASSYSSRDRFGQPQHF
TRBD1	TRBJ1-1	.	TRBV19	TGTGCCAGTAGTACGCAGGGGGGACAGCAGAACACTGAAGCTTTCTTT	CASSTQGGQQNTEAFF
TRBD2	TRBJ2-3	few	TRBV7-2	TGTGCCATCGCGGGAGGGCCGGGTGCAGATACGCAGTATTTT	CAIAGGPGADTQYF
.	TRBJ1-2	.	TRBV5-1	TGCGCCAGCAGCTTGGATGAGTGGGCGGGATATGGCTACACCTTC	CASSLDEWAGYGYTF
.	TRBJ2-5	.	TRBV28	TGTGCCAGCAGACTCTATGAGACCCAGTACTTC	CASRLYETQYF
.	TRBJ2-3	.	TRBV6-2/TRBV6-3	TGTGCCAGTGGGGTATGGCCCGTTAACACAGATACGCAGTATTTT	CASGVWPVNTDTQYF
.	TRBJ1-4	.	TRBV12-3/TRBV12-4	TGTGCCAGCAGTTTAGGGACGGGTAGGAAAAAACTGTTTTTT	CASSLGTGRKKLFF
.	TRBJ1-1	many	TRBV28	TGTGCCAGCAGTCCCCTCACGACCGGGAACACTGAAGCTTTCTTT	CASSPLTTGNTEAFF
.	TRBJ1-2	.	TRBV3-1	TGTGCCAGCAGCCAAGATTGGGCAGGGCGAGGCTACACCTTC	CASSQDWAGRGYTF
.	TRBJ1-1	many	TRBV12-3/TRBV12-4	TGTGCCAGCAGCTTAGGGGGACGGAACACTGAAGCTTTCTTT	CASSLGGRNTEAFF
TRBD2	TRBJ2-1	few	TRBV7-3	TGTGCCAGCAGCAGGACTAGCGGGAGCTTCTCCTCCTACAATGAGCAGTTCTTC	CASSRTSGSFSSYNEQFF
.	TRBJ1-5	few	TRBV20-1	TGCAGTGGCCGTGGGAGAGCCCCCAATCAGCCCCAGCATTTT	CSGRGRAPNQPQHF
.	TRBJ2-5	.	TRBV5-1	TGCGCCAGCAGCTTGAGGGGAAGAGGGGGAGCCCAGTACTTC	CASSLRGRGGAQYF
.	TRBJ2-3	few	TRBV28	TGTGCCAGCAGCACCATCCACGGTAGGGCTAGCGGCACAGATACGCAGTATTTT	CASSTIHGRASGTDTQYF
TRBD1	TRBJ2-7	.	TRBV10-1	TGCGCCAGCAGTCGGACAGGGGGCAACGAGCAGTACTTC	CASSRTGGNEQYF
.	TRBJ2-7	many	TRBV3-1	TGTGCCAGCAGCCAAGGGGCTAGATCCTACGAGCAGTACTTC	CASSQGARSYEQYF
TRBD1	TRBJ1-4	.	TRBV28	TGTGCCAGCAGTTTACCCGCCCAGGGGGGGGAGCGGGAAAAACTGTTTTTT	CASSLPAQGGEREKLFF
.	TRBJ2-1	.	TRBV20-1	TGCAGTGCCATCAGGGTGCCCTACAATGAGCAGTTCTTC	CSAIRVPYNEQFF
.	TRBJ2-3	few	TRBV2	TGTGCCAGCAGTCCAGGTGTGAGGGATGGAGATACGCAGTATTTT	CASSPGVRDGDTQYF
.	TRBJ2-5	.	TRBV14	TGTGCCAGCAGCCTTGACAGGTTCCCTCGGGAGACCCAGTACTTC	CASSLDRFPRETQYF
.	TRBJ2-1	many	TRBV14	TGTGCCAGCAGCCAAGCGGTATACAATGAGCAGTTCTTC	CASSQAVYNEQFF
.	TRBJ2-7	many	TRBV6-1	TGTGCCAGCAGTGAAGAGGGGGACTACGAGCAGTACTTC	CASSEEGDYEQYF
.	TRBJ2-3	many	TRBV5-4	TGTGCCAGCAGCTTGAACAGGGCGTACACAGATACGCAGTATTTT	CASSLNRAYTDTQYF
.	TRBJ2-5	.	TRBV28	TGTGCCAGCGGCAGGACAGTGGAGTACTTC	CASGRTVEYF